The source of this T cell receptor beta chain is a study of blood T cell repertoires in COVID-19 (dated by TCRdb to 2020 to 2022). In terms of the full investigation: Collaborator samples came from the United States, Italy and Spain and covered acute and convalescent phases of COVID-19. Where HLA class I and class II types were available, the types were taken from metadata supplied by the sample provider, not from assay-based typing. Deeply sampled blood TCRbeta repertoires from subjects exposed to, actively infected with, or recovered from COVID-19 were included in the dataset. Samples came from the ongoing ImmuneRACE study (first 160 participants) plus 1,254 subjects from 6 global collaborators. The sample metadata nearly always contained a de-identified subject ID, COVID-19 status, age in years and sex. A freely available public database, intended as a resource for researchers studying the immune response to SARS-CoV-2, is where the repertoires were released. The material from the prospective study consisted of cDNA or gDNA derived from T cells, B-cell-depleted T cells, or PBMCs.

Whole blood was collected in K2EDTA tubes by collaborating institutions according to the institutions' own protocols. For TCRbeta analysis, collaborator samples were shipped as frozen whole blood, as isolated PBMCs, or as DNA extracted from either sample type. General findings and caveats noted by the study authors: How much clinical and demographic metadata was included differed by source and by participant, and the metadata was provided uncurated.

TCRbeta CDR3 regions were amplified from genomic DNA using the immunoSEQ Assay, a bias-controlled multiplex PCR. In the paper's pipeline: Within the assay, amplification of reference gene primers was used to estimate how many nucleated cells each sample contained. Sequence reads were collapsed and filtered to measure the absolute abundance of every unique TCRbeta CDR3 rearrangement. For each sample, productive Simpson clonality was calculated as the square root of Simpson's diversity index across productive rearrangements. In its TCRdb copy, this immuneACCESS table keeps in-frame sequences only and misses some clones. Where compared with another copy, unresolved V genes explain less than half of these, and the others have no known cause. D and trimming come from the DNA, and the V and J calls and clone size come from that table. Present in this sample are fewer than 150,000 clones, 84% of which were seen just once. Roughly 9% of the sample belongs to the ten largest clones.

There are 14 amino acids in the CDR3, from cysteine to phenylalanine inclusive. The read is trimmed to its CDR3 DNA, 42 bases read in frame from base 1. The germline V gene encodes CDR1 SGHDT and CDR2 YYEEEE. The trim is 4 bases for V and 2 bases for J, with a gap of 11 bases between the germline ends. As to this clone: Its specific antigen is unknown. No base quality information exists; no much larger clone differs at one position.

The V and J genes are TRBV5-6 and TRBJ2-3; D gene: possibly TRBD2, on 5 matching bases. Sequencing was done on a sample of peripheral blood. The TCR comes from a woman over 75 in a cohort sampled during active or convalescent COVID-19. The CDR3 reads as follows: CASSRRGSTDTQYF. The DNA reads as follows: TGTGCCAGCAGCCGGCGCGGGTCCACAGATACGCAGTATTTT.